This T cell receptor beta chain was documented in a study of identical twins. One entry per CDR3 protein, called by TCRdb with MiXCR from the 5' RACE reads. Of roughly 1.6 million distinct CDR3 sequences detected, around 29% appear once; the ten largest clones hold less than 0.35%. General observations from the study: The models gave estimates that fell short of the out-of-frame TCR alpha sharing seen in monozygotic twins. Twins shared beta out-of-frame sequences in excess, but this excess was weaker. The analysis was cross-sectional rather than longitudinal within donors. Abundant beta clonotypes from cord blood had fewer insertions, unlike memory repertoires, which showed none.

Concerning this clonotype itself: What it recognizes is unknown.

Trimming took off 3 bases at V and 9 bases at J, with 15 bases between the two ends. Germline CDR1 reads MDHEN; CDR2 reads SYDVKM. The CDR3 has 15 amino acids. The chain has TRBV28 and TRBJ1-6; no firm D call. Input material: cord blood. The receptor was isolated from a newborn girl in good health. The CDR3: CASSFGRTGSSPLHF. CDR3 DNA sequence: TGTGCCAGCAGTTTTGGTAGGACCGGGAGTTCACCCCTCCACTTT.